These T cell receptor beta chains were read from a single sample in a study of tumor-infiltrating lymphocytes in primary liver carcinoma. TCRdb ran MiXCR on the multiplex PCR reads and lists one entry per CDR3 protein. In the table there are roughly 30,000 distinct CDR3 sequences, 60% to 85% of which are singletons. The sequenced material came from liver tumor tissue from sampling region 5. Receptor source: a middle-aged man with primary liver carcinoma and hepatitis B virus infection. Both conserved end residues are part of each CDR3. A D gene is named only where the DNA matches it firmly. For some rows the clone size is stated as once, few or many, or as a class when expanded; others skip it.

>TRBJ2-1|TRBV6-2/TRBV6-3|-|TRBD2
CARSPWGSGKVNVQFF
TGTGCCCGCAGTCCCTGGGGGAGCGGGAAGGTCAATGTACAGTTCTTC
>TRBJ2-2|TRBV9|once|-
CVSSRTLANTGELFF
TGTGTCAGCAGCAGGACCCTCGCGAACACCGGGGAGCTGTTTTTT
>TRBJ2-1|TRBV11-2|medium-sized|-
CASSLDSSSYNEQFF
TGTGCCAGCAGCTTAGACTCTAGCTCTTACAATGAGCAGTTCTTC
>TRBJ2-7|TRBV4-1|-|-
CASSQTQGLASYEQYF
TGCGCCAGCAGCCAAACCCAGGGACTTGCATCCTACGAGCAGTACTTC
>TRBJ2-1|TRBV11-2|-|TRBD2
CASSPSPLLAGVHSEQFF
TGTGCCAGCAGCCCAAGCCCCCTACTAGCGGGAGTTCACTCGGAGCAGTTCTTC
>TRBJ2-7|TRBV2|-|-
CDSGYGSWYEQYF
TGTGACAGCGGCTACGGGAGCTGGTACGAACAGTACTTC
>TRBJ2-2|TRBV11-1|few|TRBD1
CASSFTGAIGELLF
TGTGCCAGCAGCTTTACAGGGGCTATCGGGGAGCTGCTTTTT
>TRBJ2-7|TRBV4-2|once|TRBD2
CASSQALVIGRPYEQYF
TGTGCCAGCAGCCAAGCCCTGGTTATCGGGAGGCCCTACGAGCAGTACTTC
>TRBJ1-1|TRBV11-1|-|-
CTSSRQVKTEASF
TGTACCAGCAGCCGCCAGGTGAAAACTGAAGCTTCCTTT
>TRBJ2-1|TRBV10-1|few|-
CARTFGNGSHEQFF
TGCGCCAGGACATTCGGTAACGGGAGTCATGAGCAGTTCTTC
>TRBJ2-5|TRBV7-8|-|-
CASRPEGGQETRYF
TGTGCCAGCAGACCCGAGGGTGGGCAAGAGACCCGGTACTTC
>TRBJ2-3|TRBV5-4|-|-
CASNLAGEDMQYF
TGTGCCAGCAACTTGGCTGGGGAAGATATGCAGTATTTT
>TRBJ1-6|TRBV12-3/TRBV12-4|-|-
CDGSLGHGEGPLHF
TGTGACGGCAGCCTGGGGCATGGTGAAGGACCCCTCCACTTT
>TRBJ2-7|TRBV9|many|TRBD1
CASSAGPGQGDEQYF
TGTGCCAGCAGCGCCGGACCGGGACAGGGTGACGAGCAGTACTTC
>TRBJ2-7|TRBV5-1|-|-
CASSASYELYF
TGCGCCAGCAGCGCCTCCTACGAACTGTACTTC
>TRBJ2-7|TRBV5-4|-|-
CASSAGDFTYEQYF
TGTGCCAGTAGCGCAGGGGACTTCACCTACGAGCAGTACTTC
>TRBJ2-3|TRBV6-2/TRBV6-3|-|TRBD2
CASSFLRLAGAVANTQYF
TGTGCCAGCAGCTTCCTCCGACTAGCTGGAGCGGTGGCAAATACGCAGTATTTT
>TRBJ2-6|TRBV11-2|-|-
CVNSLGANVLTF
TGTGTTAACAGCTTGGGGGCCAACGTCCTGACTTTC
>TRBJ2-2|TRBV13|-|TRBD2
CASTIGGRALRTGELFF
TGTGCCAGCACAATCGGCGGGAGGGCCTTACGGACCGGGGAGCTGTTTTTT
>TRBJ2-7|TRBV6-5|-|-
CASSHWIGDEQYF
TGTGCCAGCAGCCACTGGATAGGGGACGAACAGTACTTC
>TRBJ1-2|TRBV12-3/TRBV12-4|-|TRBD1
CASSLTGAGYSF
TGTGCTAGCAGTTTGACAGGGGCTGGCTACTCCTTC
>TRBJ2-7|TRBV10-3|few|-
CTISKDGSFSYEQYF
TGTACTATCAGTAAGGACGGAAGCTTCTCCTACGAGCAGTACTTC
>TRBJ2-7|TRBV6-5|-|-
CTSSPYRVSCEQYF
TGTACCAGCAGTCCATACAGAGTCTCCTGCGAGCAGTACTTC
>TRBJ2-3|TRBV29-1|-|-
CNFEIWARIQDTQYF
TGCAACTTTGAAATATGGGCTAGGATCCAGGATACGCAGTATTTT
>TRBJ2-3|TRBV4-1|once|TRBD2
CASSQPGLAGGPQGTDTHYF
TGCGCCAGCAGCCAACCGGGACTAGCAGGAGGACCGCAGGGCACAGATACGCACTATTTT
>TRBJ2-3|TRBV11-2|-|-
CAISASIDTQYF
TGTGCAATCAGCGCCAGCATAGATACGCAGTATTTT
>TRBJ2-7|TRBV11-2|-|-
CASSQETGGTYEQYF
TGTGCCAGCAGCCAAGAGACAGGTGGAACCTACGAGCAGTACTTC
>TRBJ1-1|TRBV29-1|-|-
CIVEGAGNTEAFF
TGCATCGTTGAAGGGGCTGGGAACACTGAAGCTTTCTTC
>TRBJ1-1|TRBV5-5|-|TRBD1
CAISNTGDKNTEAFF
TGTGCCATCAGCAACACAGGGGATAAGAACACTGAAGCTTTCTTT
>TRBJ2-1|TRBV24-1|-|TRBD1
CATSDLHRDRGDNEHFF
TGTGCCACCAGTGATTTGCACCGGGACAGGGGGGACAATGAGCACTTCTTC
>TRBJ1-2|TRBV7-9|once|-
CDSSPECRLSQYGYTF
TGCGACAGCAGCCCCGAGTGCAGGCTGTCCCAGTATGGCTACACCTTC
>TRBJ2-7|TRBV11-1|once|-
CASSLCSVYEQYF
TGTGCCAGCAGCTTATGCAGTGTCTACGAGCAGTACTTT
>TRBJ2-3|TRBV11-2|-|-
CASSLELYTDMQYF
TGCGCCAGCAGTTTAGAACTTTACACCGATATGCAGTATTTT
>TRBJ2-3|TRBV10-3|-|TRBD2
CAISRDYQCGTDTHYF
TGTGCCATCAGCCGGGACTACCAATGTGGCACAGATACGCACTATTTT
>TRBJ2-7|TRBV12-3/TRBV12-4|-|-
CASNFGQGANYEQYF
-
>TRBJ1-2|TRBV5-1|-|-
CAGSLAGLAEYGYTF
TGCGCCGGCAGCTTGGCGGGTCTCGCTGAGTATGGATACACCTTC
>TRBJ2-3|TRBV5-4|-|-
CVSSRPGSDTQYF
TGTGTCAGCAGCAGGCCAGGGTCAGATACGCAGTATTTT
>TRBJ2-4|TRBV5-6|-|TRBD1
CASSLSGGETLLAKNIQYF
TGTGCCAGCAGCTTGTCAGGGGGCGAGACTCTTCTAGCTAAAAACATTCAGTACTTC
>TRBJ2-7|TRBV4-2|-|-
CTSSQAANGVSYEQYF
TGTACCAGCAGCCAAGCGGCTAACGGGGTTTCCTACGAGCAGTATTTC
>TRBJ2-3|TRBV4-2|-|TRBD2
CASSQDRAGVRDTEYF
TGCGCCAGCAGCCAAGACCGAGCGGGGGTAAGGGATACGGAGTATTTT
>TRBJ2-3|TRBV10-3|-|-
CAISDYEGDQPQYF
TGTGCGATCAGTGATTATGAGGGCGATCAGCCCCAGTATTTT
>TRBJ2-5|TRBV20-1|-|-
CSALARQETEYF
TGCAGTGCACTGGCCCGCCAAGAGACCGAATACTTC
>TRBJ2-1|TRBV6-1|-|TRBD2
CAIIIAGAGNEQFF
TGTGCCATCATCATAGCGGGAGCGGGGAATGAGCAGTTCTTC